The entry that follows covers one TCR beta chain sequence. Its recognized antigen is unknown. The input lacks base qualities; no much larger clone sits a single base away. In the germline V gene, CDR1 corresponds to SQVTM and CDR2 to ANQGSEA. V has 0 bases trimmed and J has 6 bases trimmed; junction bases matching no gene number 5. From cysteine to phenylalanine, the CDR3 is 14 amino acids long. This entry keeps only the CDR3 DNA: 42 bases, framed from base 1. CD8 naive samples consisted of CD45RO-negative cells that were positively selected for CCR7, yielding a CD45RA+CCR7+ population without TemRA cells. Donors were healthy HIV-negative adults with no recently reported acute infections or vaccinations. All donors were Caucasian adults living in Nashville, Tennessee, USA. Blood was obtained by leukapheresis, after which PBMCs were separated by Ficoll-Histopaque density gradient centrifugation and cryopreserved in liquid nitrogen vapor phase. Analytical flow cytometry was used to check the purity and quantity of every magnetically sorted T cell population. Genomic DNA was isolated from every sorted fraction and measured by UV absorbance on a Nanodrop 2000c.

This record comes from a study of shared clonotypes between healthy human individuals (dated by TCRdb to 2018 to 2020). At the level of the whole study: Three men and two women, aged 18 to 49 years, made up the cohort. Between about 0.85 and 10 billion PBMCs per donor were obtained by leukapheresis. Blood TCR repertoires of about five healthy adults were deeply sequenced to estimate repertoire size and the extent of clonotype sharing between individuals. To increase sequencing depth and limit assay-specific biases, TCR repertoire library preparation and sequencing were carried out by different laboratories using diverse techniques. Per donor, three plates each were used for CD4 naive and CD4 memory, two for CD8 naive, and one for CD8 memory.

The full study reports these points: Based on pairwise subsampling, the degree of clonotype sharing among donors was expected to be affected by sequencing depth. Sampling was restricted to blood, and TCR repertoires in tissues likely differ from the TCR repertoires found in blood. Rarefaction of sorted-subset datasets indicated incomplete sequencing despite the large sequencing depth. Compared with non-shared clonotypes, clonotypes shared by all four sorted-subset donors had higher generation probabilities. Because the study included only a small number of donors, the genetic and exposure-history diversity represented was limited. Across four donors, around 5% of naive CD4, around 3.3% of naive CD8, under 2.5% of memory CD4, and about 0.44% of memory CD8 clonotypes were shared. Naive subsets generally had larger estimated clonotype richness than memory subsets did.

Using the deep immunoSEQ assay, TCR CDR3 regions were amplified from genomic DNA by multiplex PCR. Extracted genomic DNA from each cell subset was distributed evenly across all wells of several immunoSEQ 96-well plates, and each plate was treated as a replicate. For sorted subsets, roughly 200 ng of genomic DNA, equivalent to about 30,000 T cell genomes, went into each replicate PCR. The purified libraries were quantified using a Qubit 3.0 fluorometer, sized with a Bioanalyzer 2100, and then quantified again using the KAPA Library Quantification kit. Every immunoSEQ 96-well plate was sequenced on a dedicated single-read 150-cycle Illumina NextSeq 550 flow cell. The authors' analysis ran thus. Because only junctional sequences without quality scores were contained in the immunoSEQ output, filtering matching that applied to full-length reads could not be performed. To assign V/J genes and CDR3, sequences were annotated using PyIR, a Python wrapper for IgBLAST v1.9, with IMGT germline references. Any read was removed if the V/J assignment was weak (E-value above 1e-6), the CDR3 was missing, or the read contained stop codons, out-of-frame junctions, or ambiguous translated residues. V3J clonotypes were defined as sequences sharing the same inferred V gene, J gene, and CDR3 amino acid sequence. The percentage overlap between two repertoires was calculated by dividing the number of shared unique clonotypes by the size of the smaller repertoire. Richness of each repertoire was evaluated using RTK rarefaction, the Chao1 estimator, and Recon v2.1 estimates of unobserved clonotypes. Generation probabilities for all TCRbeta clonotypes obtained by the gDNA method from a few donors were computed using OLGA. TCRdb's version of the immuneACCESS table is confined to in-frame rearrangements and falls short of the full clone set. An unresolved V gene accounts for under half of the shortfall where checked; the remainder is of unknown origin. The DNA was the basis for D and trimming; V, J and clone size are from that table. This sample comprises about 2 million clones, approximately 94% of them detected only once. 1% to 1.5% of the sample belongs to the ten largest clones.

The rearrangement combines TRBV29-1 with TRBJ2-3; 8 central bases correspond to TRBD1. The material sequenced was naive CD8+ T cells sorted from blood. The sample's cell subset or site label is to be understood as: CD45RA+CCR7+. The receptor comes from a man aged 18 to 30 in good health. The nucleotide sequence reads TGCAGCGTTGAAGATGGACAGGGAGAGGATACGCAGTATTTT. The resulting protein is CSVEDGQGEDTQYF.